Sequencing of this T cell receptor beta chain was carried out in a study of blood T cell repertoires in COVID-19. The length of the CDR3 is 14 residues. V was clipped by 7 bases and J by 2 bases; unmatched bases: 8. Per germline, CDR1 SEHNR and CDR2 FQNEAQ (reference sequence). Here immunoSEQ multiplex PCR was the method, and the copy in TCRdb shows in-frame clones only, minus some. This sample yields 95,000 to 130,000 clones, of which 82% are seen a single time; just under 7.5% belongs to the top ten. Sequencing was performed on peripheral blood. The source of this sequence is a man aged 70-80 years with active or convalescent COVID-19. The V call is TRBV7-9, the J call TRBJ2-7; 7 nucleotides match TRBD2. The DNA of the CDR3 is TGTGCCAGCACCACCAAGCGGGGTACCTACGAGCAGTACTTC. It yields the protein CASTTKRGTYEQYF.